This TCR beta chain was found in a study of OX40 agonist ivuxolimab in advanced cancers. Study information: Patients took ivuxolimab, an agonistic anti-OX40 (CD134) antibody. Cohort: around 86% men, mean age approximately 64, aged about 20 to 90. Study-wide findings and caveats: Averaging showed that CD8+ T cells had more expanded clones than CD4+ did.

The method was immunoSEQ multiplex PCR; TCRdb's version includes in-frame clones alone and lacks a portion of them. The sample gives 75,000 to 100,000 clones, 84% of which show up once; around 5.8% is in the top ten. Trimming at V came to 2 bases and at J to 7 bases, leaving 5 bases not matched to a gene. CDR3 size: 12 residues. CDR1 and CDR2 (germline): GTSNPN, SVGIG (reference sequence). This clone was counted a few times. Its antigen is undetermined. The TCR originated in an adult with an advanced solid tumor such as melanoma, head and neck, liver or kidney cancer. Material: CD4+ or CD8+ T cells sorted from blood, obtained in a trial of the OX40 agonist ivuxolimab. This sequence joins TRBV30 and TRBJ2-7; 7 bases agree with TRBD1. CDR3 DNA sequence: TGTGCCTGGAGTTTCAGGGGGAAAGAGCAGTACTTC. Translation: CAWSFRGKEQYF.